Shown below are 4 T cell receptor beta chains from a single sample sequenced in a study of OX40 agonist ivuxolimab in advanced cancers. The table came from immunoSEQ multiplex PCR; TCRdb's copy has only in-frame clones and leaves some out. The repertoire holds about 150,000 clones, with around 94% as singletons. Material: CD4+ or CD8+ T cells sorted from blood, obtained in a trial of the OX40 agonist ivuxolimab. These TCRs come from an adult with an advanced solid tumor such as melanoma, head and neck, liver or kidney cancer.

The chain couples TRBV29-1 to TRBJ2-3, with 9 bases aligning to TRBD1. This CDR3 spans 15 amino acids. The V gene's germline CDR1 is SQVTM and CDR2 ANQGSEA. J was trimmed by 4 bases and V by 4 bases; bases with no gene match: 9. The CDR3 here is CSVVMGQGIADTQYF. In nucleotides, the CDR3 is TGCAGCGTTGTAATGGGACAGGGAATTGCAGATACGCAGTATTTT.

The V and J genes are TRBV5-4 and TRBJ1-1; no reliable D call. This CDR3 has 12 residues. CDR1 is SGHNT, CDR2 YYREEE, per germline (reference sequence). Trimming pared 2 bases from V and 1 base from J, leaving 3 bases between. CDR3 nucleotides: TGTGCCAGCAGCTTTGGGAACACTGAAGCTTTCTTT. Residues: CASSFGNTEAFF.

CDR3 amino acids: CASSHPGLAANEQFF. CDR3 DNA: TGCGCCAGCAGCCACCCGGGACTAGCGGCAAATGAGCAGTTCTTC. The chain couples TRBV4-1 to TRBJ2-1; 11 bases fit TRBD2. The CDR3 has 15 residues. Germline trimming cut 3 bases from V and 7 bases from J; bases unmatched to any gene: 5. The V gene's germline CDR1 is MGHRA and CDR2 YSYEKL.

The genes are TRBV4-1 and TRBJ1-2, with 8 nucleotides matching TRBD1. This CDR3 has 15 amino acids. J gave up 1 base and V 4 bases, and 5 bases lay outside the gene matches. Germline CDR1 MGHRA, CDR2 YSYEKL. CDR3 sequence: CASSPGQGVNYGYTF. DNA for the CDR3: TGCGCCAGCAGCCCTGGACAGGGCGTTAACTATGGCTACACCTTC.